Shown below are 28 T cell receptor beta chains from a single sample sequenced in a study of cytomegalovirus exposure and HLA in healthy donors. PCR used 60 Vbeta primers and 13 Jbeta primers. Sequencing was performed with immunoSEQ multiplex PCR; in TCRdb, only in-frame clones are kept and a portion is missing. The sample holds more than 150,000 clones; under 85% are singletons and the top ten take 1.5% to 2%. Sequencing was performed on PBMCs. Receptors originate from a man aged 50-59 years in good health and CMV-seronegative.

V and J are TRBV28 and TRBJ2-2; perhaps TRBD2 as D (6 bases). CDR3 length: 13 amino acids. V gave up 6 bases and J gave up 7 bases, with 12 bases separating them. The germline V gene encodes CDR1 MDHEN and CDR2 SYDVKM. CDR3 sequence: CASRVPGVGELFF. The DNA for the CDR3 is TGTGCCAGCAGGGTGCCGGGGGTCGGGGAGCTGTTTTTT.

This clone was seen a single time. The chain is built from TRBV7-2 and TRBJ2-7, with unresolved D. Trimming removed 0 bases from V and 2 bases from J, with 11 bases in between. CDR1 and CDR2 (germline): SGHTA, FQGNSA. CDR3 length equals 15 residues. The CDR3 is CASSLANTDTYEQYF. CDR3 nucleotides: TGTGCCAGCAGCTTAGCGAATACAGACACCTACGAGCAGTACTTC.

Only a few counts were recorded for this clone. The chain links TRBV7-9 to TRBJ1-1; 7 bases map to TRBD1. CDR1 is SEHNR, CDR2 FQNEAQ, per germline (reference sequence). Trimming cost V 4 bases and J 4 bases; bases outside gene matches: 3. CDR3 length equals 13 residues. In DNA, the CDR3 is TGTGCCAGCAGCTCGACAGGGACCACTGAAGCTTTCTTT. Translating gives CASSSTGTTEAFF.

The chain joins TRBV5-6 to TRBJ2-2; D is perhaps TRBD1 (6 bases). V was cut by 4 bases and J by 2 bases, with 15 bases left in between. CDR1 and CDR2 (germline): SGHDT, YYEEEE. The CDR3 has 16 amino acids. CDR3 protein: CASSPGYRVNTGELFF. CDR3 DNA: TGTGCCAGCAGCCCCGGCTACAGGGTAAACACCGGGGAGCTGTTTTTT.

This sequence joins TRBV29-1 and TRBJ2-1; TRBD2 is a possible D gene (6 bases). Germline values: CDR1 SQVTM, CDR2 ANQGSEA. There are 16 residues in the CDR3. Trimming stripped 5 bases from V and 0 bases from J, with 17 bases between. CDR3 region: CSVRGTGSLSYNEQFF. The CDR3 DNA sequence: TGCAGCGTTAGGGGCACCGGGAGCCTCTCCTACAATGAGCAGTTCTTC.

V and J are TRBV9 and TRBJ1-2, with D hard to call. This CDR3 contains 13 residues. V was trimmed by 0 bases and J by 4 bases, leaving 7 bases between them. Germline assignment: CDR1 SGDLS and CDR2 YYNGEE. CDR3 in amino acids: CASSVAGFYGYTF. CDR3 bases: TGTGCCAGCAGCGTAGCGGGGTTCTATGGCTACACCTTC.

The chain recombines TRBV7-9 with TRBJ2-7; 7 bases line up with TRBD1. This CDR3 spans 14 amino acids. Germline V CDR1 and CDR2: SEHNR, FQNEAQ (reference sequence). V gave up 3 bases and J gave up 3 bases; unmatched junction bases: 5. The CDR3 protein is CASSFSRDSYEQYF. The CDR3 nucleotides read TGTGCCAGCAGCTTCTCCCGGGACAGCTACGAGCAGTACTTC.

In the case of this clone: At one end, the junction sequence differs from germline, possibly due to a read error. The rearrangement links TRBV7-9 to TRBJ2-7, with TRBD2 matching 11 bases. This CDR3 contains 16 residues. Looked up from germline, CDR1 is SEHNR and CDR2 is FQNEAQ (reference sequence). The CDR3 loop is CSSSLSGLADGYEQYF. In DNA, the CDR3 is TGTTCCAGCAGCTTATCGGGACTAGCGGACGGTTACGAGCAGTACTTC.

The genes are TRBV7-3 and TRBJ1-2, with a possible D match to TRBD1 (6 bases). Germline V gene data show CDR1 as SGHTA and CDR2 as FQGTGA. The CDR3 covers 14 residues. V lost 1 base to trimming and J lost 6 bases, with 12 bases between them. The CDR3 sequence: CASSLNRERHGYTF. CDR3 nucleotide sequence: TGTGCCAGCAGCTTAAACAGGGAGAGGCATGGCTACACCTTC.

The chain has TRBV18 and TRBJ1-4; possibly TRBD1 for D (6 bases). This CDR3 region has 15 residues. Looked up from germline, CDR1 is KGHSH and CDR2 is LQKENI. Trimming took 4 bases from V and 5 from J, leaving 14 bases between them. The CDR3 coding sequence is TGTGCCAGCTCACAAGAGGGGACACCGAATGAAAAACTGTTTTTT. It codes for CASSQEGTPNEKLFF.

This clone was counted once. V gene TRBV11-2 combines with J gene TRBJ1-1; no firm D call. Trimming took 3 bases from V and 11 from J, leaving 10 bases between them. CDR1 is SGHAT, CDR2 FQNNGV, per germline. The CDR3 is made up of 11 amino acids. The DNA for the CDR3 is TGTGCCAGCAGCTTCCGCGAGTTGGCTTTCTTT. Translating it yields CASSFRELAFF.

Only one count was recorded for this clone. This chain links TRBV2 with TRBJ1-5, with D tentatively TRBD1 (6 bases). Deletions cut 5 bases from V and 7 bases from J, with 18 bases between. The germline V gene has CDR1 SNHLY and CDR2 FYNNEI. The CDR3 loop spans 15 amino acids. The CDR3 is CASSLGRAGEQPQHF. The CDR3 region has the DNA TGTGCCAGCAGTCTGGGGCGGGCAGGGGAACAGCCCCAGCATTTT. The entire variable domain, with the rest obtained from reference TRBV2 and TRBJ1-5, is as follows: EPEVTQTPSHQVTQMGQEVILRCVPISNHLYFYWYRQILGQKVEFLVSFYNNEISEKSEIFDDQFSVERPDGSNFTLKIRSTKLEDSAMYFCASSLGRAGEQPQHFGDGTRLSIL.

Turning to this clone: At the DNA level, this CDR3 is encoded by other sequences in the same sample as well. CDR3 DNA sequence: TGTGCCAGCAGTCAGGCCAGGGTGCATGGCTACACCTTC. It yields the protein CASSQARVHGYTF. This chain links TRBV7-2 with TRBJ1-2; D is perhaps TRBD1 (5 bases). V lost 6 bases to trimming and J lost 6 bases, with 14 bases between them. This CDR3 is built from 13 residues. CDR1 and CDR2 from the germline V gene are SGHTA and FQGNSA.

The CDR3 DNA follows: TGTGCCAGCAGTTCACAGGGGGTAGGTCAGCCCCAGCATTTT. Its translation: CASSSQGVGQPQHF. The chain couples TRBV27 to TRBJ1-5, with 8 bases fitting TRBD1. Germline loops: CDR1 MNHEY, CDR2 SMNVEV (reference sequence). Trimming at V came to 4 bases and at J to 6 bases, leaving 5 bases not matched to a gene. The CDR3 spans 14 residues.

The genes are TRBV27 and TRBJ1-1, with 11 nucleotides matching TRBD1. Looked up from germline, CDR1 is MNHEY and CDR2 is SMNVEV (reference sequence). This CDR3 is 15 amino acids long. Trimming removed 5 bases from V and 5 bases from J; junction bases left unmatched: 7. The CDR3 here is CASSPGQGARTEAFF. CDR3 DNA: TGTGCCAGCAGTCCAGGACAGGGGGCCCGGACTGAAGCTTTCTTT.

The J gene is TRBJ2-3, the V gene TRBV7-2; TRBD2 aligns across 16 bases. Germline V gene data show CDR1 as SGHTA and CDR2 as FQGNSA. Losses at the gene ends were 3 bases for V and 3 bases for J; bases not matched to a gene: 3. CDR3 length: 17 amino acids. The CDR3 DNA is TGTGCCAGCAGCTTTGGGACTAGCGGGAGGGGAACAGATACGCAGTATTTT. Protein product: CASSFGTSGRGTDTQYF.

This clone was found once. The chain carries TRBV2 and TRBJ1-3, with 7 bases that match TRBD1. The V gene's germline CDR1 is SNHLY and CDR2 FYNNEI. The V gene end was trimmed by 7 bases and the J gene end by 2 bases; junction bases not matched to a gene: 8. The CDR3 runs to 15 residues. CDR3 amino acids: CASILQGIPGNTIYF. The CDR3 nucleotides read TGTGCCAGCATTTTACAGGGGATTCCTGGAAACACCATATATTTT.

CDR3 residues: CASSPVPGLGTDTQYF. In nucleotides, the CDR3 is TGTGCCAGCAGCCCAGTCCCAGGACTGGGCACAGATACGCAGTATTTT. V usage is TRBV7-2 and J usage is TRBJ2-3; perhaps TRBD2 as D (5 bases). V shed 5 bases and J shed 1 base, with 16 bases lying between them. The CDR3 sequence is 16 residues long. Germline V gene lookup returns CDR1 SGHTA and CDR2 FQGNSA.

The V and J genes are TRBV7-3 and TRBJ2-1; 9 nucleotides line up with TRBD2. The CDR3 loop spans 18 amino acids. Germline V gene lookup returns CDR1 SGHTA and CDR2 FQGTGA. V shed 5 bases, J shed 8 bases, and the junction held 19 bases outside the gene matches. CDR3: CASSVAGAPLTSRDEQFF. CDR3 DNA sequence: TGTGCCAGCAGCGTAGCGGGGGCTCCGTTAACCTCAAGGGATGAGCAGTTCTTC. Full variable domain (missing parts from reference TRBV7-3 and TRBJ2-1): GAGVSQTPSNKVTEKGKYVELRCDPISGHTALYWYRQSLGQGPEFLIYFQGTGAADDSGLPNDRFFAVRPEGSVSTLKIQRTERGDSAVYLCASSVAGAPLTSRDEQFFGPGTRLTVL.

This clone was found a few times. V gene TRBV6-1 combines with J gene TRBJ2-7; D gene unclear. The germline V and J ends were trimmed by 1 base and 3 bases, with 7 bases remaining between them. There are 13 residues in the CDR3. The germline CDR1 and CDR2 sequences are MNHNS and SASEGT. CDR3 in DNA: TGTGCCAGCAGTGAAGGCCCAGACTACGAGCAGTACTTC. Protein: CASSEGPDYEQYF.

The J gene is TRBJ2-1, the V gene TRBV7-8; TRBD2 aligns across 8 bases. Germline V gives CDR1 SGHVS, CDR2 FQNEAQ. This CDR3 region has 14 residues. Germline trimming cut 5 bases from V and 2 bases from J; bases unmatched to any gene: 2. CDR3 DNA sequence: TGTGCCAGCAGCCTTAGCGGGACCTACAATGAGCAGTTCTTC. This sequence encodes CASSLSGTYNEQFF.

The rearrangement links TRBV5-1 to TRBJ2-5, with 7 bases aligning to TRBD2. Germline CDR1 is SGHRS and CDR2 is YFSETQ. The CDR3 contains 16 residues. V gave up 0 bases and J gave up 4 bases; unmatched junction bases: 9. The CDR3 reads CASSLAPGGYRETQYF. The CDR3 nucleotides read TGCGCCAGCAGCTTGGCGCCCGGGGGGTATCGAGAGACCCAGTACTTC.

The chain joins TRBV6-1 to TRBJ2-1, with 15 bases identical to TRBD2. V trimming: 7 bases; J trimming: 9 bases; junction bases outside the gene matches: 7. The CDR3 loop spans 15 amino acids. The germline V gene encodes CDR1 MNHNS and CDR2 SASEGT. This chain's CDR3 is CASIGLAGGGSEQFF. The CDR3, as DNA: TGTGCCAGCATCGGACTAGCGGGAGGGGGTAGTGAGCAGTTCTTC.

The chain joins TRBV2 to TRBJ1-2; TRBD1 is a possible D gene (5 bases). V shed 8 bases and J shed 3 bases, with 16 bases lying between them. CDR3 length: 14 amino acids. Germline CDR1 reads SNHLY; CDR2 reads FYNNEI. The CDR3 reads CASSLMGGDYGYTF. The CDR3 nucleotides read TGTGCCAGCTCCCTTATGGGAGGGGACTATGGCTACACCTTC.

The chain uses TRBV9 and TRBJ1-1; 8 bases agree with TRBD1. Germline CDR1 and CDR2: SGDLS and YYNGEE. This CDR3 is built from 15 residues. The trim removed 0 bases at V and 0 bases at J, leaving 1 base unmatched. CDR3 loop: CASSVGDRMNTEAFF. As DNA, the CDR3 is TGTGCCAGCAGCGTAGGGGACAGGATGAACACTGAAGCTTTCTTT. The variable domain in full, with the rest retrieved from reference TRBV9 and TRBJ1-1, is DSGVTQTPKHLITATGQRVTLRCSPRSGDLSVYWYQQSLDQGLQFLIQYYNGEERAKGNILERFSAQQFPDLHSELNLSSLELGDSALYFCASSVGDRMNTEAFFGQGTRLTVV.

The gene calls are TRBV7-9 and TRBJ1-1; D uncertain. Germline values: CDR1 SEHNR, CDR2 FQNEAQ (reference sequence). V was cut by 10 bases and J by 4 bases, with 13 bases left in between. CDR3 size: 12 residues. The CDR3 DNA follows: TGTGCCACCACTCCAATGAGCACTGAAGCTTTCTTT. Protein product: CATTPMSTEAFF.

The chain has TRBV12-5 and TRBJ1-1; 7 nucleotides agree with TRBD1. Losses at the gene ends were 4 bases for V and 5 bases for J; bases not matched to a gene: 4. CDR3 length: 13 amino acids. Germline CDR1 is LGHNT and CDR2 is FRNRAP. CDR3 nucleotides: TGTGCTAGTGGTTCGTACAGGGGTACTGAAGCTTTCTTT. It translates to CASGSYRGTEAFF.

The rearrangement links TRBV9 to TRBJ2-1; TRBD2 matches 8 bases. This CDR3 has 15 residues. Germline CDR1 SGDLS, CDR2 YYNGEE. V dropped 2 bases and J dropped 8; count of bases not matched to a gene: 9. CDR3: CASSVSPGTRDEQFF. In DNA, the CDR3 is TGTGCCAGCAGCGTCAGTCCCGGGACTAGGGATGAGCAGTTCTTC.